This T cell receptor (beta chain) was recovered during a study of cytomegalovirus exposure and HLA in healthy donors. Overall study results and limits: In a later analysis, compared with equally common non-associated chains, HLA-associated beta chains were more expanded.

Losses at the gene ends were 2 bases for V and 2 bases for J; bases not matched to a gene: 1. The CDR3 runs to 14 residues. The germline V gene has CDR1 SGHNT and CDR2 YYREEE (reference sequence). With 60 Vbeta and 13 Jbeta primers, the PCR was carried out. Assay: immunoSEQ multiplex PCR; the TCRdb copy retains only in-frame clones and omits some. The sample includes about 170,000 clones, around 62% seen only once; the top ten take 2.5% to 3%. This clone was seen more than once but under ten times. The antigen remains undetermined. The clonotype originates from a man aged 40-49 years in good health and CMV-seronegative. Sequenced material: PBMCs. J is TRBJ2-1 and V is TRBV5-4, with TRBD2 matching over 7 bases. CDR3 in DNA: TGTGCCAGCAGCTTAGCGGGACCCTACAATGAGCAGTTCTTC. Protein product: CASSLAGPYNEQFF.